This passage covers 24 T cell receptor beta chains from one sample sequenced in a study of identical twins. One entry per CDR3 protein, called by TCRdb with MiXCR from the 5' RACE reads. This table holds fewer than 250,000 distinct CDR3 sequences, roughly 7% found once. These data also formed part of another study, on yellow fever vaccine responses in identical twins.

Sequencing was performed on memory (CD45RO+) T cells sorted from blood. The receptors were gathered from a young woman in good health.

This clonotype has only a few counts. V and J are TRBV20-1 and TRBJ2-3; a possible D gene is TRBD2 (5 bases). This CDR3 spans 15 amino acids. V lost 6 bases, J lost 1 base, and 17 bases lay in between. Germline CDR1 and CDR2: DFQATT and SNEGSKA (reference sequence). The CDR3 DNA sequence: TGCAGTGCCGACACTAGTTTACCGCGCACAGATACGCAGTATTTT. Protein sequence: CSADTSLPRTDTQYF.

A few counts support this clonotype. The chain employs TRBV29-1 and TRBJ1-4; TRBD1 might be the D (6 bases). Germline CDR1 SQVTM, CDR2 ANQGSEA. The CDR3 covers 13 residues. Deletions cut 5 bases from V and 2 bases from J, with 9 bases between. CDR3 loop: CSVSQGTNEKLFF. The CDR3, as DNA: TGCAGCGTTTCACAGGGCACTAATGAAAAACTGTTTTTT. The variable domain in full, completed from reference TRBV29-1 and TRBJ1-4, reads SAVISQKPSRDICQRGTSLTIQCQVDSQVTMMFWYRQQPGQSLTLIATANQGSEATYESGFVIDKFPISRPNLTFSTLTVSNMSPEDSSIYLCSVSQGTNEKLFFGSGTQLSVL.

This clonotype appeared a few times. V and J are TRBV6-1 and TRBJ2-5; maybe TRBD1 (6 bases). The CDR3 is made up of 18 amino acids. Germline V gene sequence: CDR1 MNHNS, CDR2 SASEGT. Trimming shortened V by 1 base and J by 2 bases, and 20 bases separated the two germline ends. The CDR3 DNA reads TGTGCCAGCAGTGAAGTTTTGCAGGGGAGAGGCTTGCAAGAGACCCAGTACTTC. Protein product: CASSEVLQGRGLQETQYF.

This clonotype has just a few counts. The chain uses TRBV5-6 and TRBJ1-1, with unresolved D. This CDR3 has 13 residues. Germline values: CDR1 SGHDT, CDR2 YYEEEE. V was clipped by 5 bases and J by 4 bases, with 12 bases between them. The CDR3 loop reads CASRRQGSTEAFF. In nucleotides, the CDR3 is TGTGCCAGCAGACGACAAGGTTCCACTGAAGCTTTCTTT.

Worth noting for this clonotype: A much bigger clone sits one base away, suggesting this may be a read error. As DNA, the CDR3 is TGTGCCAGCAGCTCCCGGACTAGCGGCACAGATACGCAGTATTTT. It yields the protein CASSSRTSGTDTQYF. V gene TRBV7-3 combines with J gene TRBJ2-3; 9 bases line up with TRBD2. CDR1 and CDR2 from the germline V gene are SGHTA and FQGTGA. V shed 4 bases, J shed 1 base, and the junction held 3 bases outside the gene matches. The CDR3 is 15 amino acids. The whole variable domain, filled in from reference TRBV7-3 and TRBJ2-3, reads GAGVSQTPSNKVTEKGKYVELRCDPISGHTALYWYRQSLGQGPEFLIYFQGTGAADDSGLPNDRFFAVRPEGSVSTLKIQRTERGDSAVYLCASSSRTSGTDTQYFGPGTRLTVL.

This clonotype has a count of ten or more. The chain links TRBV29-1 to TRBJ1-5; D may be TRBD1 (5 bases). Germline loops: CDR1 SQVTM, CDR2 ANQGSEA. This CDR3 is 15 amino acids long. With 5 bases removed from V and 0 bases from J, the gap between germline ends came to 14 bases. This CDR3 is CSVNVDGGSNQPQHF. CDR3 coding DNA: TGCAGCGTTAATGTCGACGGGGGTAGCAATCAGCCCCAGCATTTT.

This clonotype was detected only a few times. This rearrangement joins TRBV15 to TRBJ2-1; possibly TRBD1 or TRBD2 for D (5 bases each). The CDR3 spans 15 residues. The V and J ends lost 3 bases and 3 bases respectively, with 12 bases between them. Germline CDR1 LNHNV, CDR2 YYDKDF (reference sequence). The CDR3 sequence is CATSRFGDRYNEQFF. CDR3 sequence (DNA): TGTGCCACCAGCAGGTTTGGGGACCGCTACAATGAGCAGTTCTTC.

This clonotype has at least ten counts. The gene calls are TRBV10-3 and TRBJ2-3; 12 positions agree with TRBD1. The germline V gene has CDR1 ENHRY and CDR2 SYGVKD. The length of the CDR3 is 14 residues. Unmatched junction bases numbered 10, after V lost 11 bases and J lost 7 bases. CDR3 protein: CASSRDRGPNTQYF. The CDR3 DNA sequence: TGTGCCTCCAGCCGGGACAGGGGGCCGAATACGCAGTATTTT.

A few counts support this clonotype. The chain has TRBV12-3 or TRBV12-4 and TRBJ2-1, with 7 bases matching TRBD1. CDR3 length equals 16 residues. The junction had 4 bases not matched to a gene; V was cut back by 2 bases and J by 0 bases. The CDR3 protein is CASSLSAGGSYNEQFF. CDR3 DNA sequence: TGTGCCAGCAGTTTATCGGCAGGGGGCTCCTACAATGAGCAGTTCTTC.

This clonotype was seen at least ten times. The rearrangement links TRBV6-1 to TRBJ1-1; D perhaps matches TRBD1 (5 bases). Germline assignment: CDR1 MNHNS and CDR2 SASEGT. This CDR3 is built from 15 residues. Trimming left V 6 bases short and J 0 bases short, with 14 bases between. The CDR3 DNA follows: TGTGCCAGCAGCAAAGACAGCGCTTTGAACACTGAAGCTTTCTTT. It yields the protein CASSKDSALNTEAFF.

The chain joins TRBV7-3 to TRBJ2-2; TRBD2 agrees at 9 bases. Germline V gene sequence: CDR1 SGHTA, CDR2 FQGTGA. With V trimmed by 1 base and J by 5 bases, 8 bases remained unmatched. This CDR3 region has 17 residues. CDR3 protein: CASSLMSAGGKTGELFF. The CDR3 region has the DNA TGTGCCAGCAGCTTAATGTCTGCGGGAGGGAAGACCGGGGAGCTGTTTTTT.

The chain uses TRBV20-1 and TRBJ2-7; 10 nucleotides align to TRBD1. Trimming took 3 bases from V and 4 from J; bases not matched to a gene: 12. CDR1 and CDR2 from the germline V gene are DFQATT and SNEGSKA (reference sequence). This CDR3 is 16 amino acids long. The CDR3 bases are TGCAGTGCTAGTCGGGACAGGGGTCCAACCTTATACGAGCAGTACTTC. It encodes CSASRDRGPTLYEQYF.

This clonotype was recorded a few times. The chain couples TRBV5-1 to TRBJ1-2, with TRBD1 identical over 9 bases. The V segment lost 4 bases and the J segment 5 bases; nucleotides outside the gene matches: 6. This CDR3 contains 14 residues. The germline V gene encodes CDR1 SGHRS and CDR2 YFSETQ. The CDR3 DNA reads as TGCGCCAGCAGCCCCGAGGGACAGGGATATGGCTACACCTTC. Encoded protein: CASSPEGQGYGYTF.

This clonotype was found a few times. CDR3 nucleotides: TGTGCCAGCAGCGCAAACCAGAGGACAGTCTATGGCTACACCTTC. This translates into CASSANQRTVYGYTF. The rearrangement uses TRBV7-8 and TRBJ1-2; possibly TRBD1 for D (6 bases). The CDR3 has 15 amino acids. Germline lookup yields CDR1 SGHVS and CDR2 FQNEAQ. V lost 5 bases to trimming and J lost 4 bases, with 17 bases between them.

This clonotype was recorded many times. The chain uses TRBV12-3 or TRBV12-4 and TRBJ2-7, with 8 bases identical to TRBD1. The CDR3 covers 14 residues. J was trimmed by 1 base and V by 1 base; bases with no gene match: 0. This chain's CDR3 is CASSLGDRSYEQYV. The CDR3 bases are TGTGCCAGCAGTTTAGGGGACAGGTCCTACGAGCAGTACGTC.

This clonotype was picked up many times. J is TRBJ2-7 and V is TRBV20-1, with 7 bases identical to TRBD1. This CDR3 comprises 12 residues. V dropped 2 bases and J dropped 3; count of bases not matched to a gene: 1. Germline V lookup: CDR1 DFQATT, CDR2 SNEGSKA (reference sequence). CDR3 in DNA: TGCAGTGCTAGAAGGGACAGCTACGAGCAGTACTTC. This translates into CSARRDSYEQYF.

This rearrangement joins TRBV2 to TRBJ2-2; no clear D gene. Germline V gene lookup returns CDR1 SNHLY and CDR2 FYNNEI. The V end was cut by 6 bases, the J end by 3 bases, with 11 bases between. There are 14 residues in the CDR3. In DNA form, the CDR3 reads TGTGCCAGCAGCCAAGGACCATACACCGGGGAGCTGTTTTTT. Translated, it gives CASSQGPYTGELFF.

There are a few counts of this clonotype. The chain has TRBV28 and TRBJ2-1; D gene uncertain. From germline, CDR1 is MDHEN and CDR2 SYDVKM. V was shortened by 6 bases and J by 5 bases, with 14 bases between the two germline ends. The CDR3 is 14 amino acids. In nucleotides, the CDR3 is TGTGCCAGCAGGGGGTTGTTAAGAAACAATGAGCAGTTCTTC. Translating it yields CASRGLLRNNEQFF.

This clonotype was detected ten times or more. This chain connects TRBV7-9 to TRBJ2-6, with 10 bases matching TRBD1. This CDR3 has 17 residues. Germline V gene sequence: CDR1 SEHNR, CDR2 FQNEAQ (reference sequence). Germline trimming cut 5 bases from V and 3 bases from J; bases unmatched to any gene: 7. CDR3 in DNA: TGTGCCAGCAGCAGACAGGGGGCAAATCGTGGGGCCAACGTCCTGACTTTC. As protein: CASSRQGANRGANVLTF.

This clonotype was observed at least ten times. The chain couples TRBV28 to TRBJ2-7, with D hard to call. Looked up from germline, CDR1 is MDHEN and CDR2 is SYDVKM. The CDR3 loop spans 15 amino acids. V lost 4 bases, J lost 2 bases, and 15 bases lay in between. CDR3 nucleotide sequence: TGTGCCAGCAGTTCCGGCTTGAAGATAACCTACGAGCAGTACGTC. It is translated as CASSSGLKITYEQYV.

This chain joins TRBV9 and TRBJ1-2; possibly TRBD1 for D (5 bases). V dropped 5 bases and J dropped 4 bases, with 12 bases sitting between them. The CDR3 has 13 amino acids. The germline V gene encodes CDR1 SGDLS and CDR2 YYNGEE. CDR3 coding DNA: TGTGCCAGCAGTCCTAGGGGCGGCTATGGCTACACCTTC. This translates into CASSPRGGYGYTF.

This clonotype was seen many times. The genes are TRBV24-1 and TRBJ2-1, with 9 bases that match TRBD1. J lost 4 bases, V lost 7 bases, and 4 bases had no gene match. Looked up from germline, CDR1 is KGHDR and CDR2 is SFDVKD. CDR3 length: 14 residues. In nucleotides, the CDR3 is TGTGCCACCAGCGCCGGGACAGGGTACAATGAGCAGTTCTTC. It translates to CATSAGTGYNEQFF.

This clonotype was observed a few times. This rearrangement joins TRBV5-6 to TRBJ2-7; D could derive from TRBD1 or TRBD2 (6 bases each). Trimming removed 4 bases from V and 5 bases from J, with 16 bases in between. The CDR3 consists of 14 residues. Germline V gene lookup returns CDR1 SGHDT and CDR2 YYEEEE. The CDR3 region is CASSLRGVGNEQYF. In nucleotides, the CDR3 is TGTGCCAGCAGCCTGAGGGGGGTTGGCAACGAGCAGTACTTC.

This clonotype appeared many times. V gene TRBV6-5 combines with J gene TRBJ1-2; D is perhaps TRBD1 (5 bases). The CDR3 is 14 amino acids. The germline CDR1 and CDR2 sequences are MNHEY and SVGAGI. Trimming took 0 bases from V and 4 from J, leaving 9 bases between them. The CDR3 DNA follows: TGTGCCAGCAGTTACTCGGGGGACCGCTATGGCTACACCTTC. This encodes CASSYSGDRYGYTF.